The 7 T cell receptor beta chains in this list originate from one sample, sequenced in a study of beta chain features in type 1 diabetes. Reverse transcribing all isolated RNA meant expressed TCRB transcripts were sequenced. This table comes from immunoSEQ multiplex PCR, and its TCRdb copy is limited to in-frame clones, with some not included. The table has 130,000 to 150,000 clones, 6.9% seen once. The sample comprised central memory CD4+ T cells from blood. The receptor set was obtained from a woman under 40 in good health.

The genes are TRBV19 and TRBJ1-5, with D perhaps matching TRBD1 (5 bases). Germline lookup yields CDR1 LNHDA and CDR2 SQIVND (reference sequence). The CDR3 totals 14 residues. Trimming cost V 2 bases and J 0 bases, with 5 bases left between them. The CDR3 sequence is CASSITGSNQPQHF. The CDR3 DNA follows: TGTGCCAGTAGTATAACAGGTAGCAATCAGCCCCAGCATTTT.

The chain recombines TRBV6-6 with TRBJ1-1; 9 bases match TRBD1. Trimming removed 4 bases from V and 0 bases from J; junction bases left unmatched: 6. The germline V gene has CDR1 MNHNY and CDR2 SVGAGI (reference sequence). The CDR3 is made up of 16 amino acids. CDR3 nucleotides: TGTGCCAGCAGTTCCACAGGGGGCGGAATGAACACTGAAGCTTTCTTT. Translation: CASSSTGGGMNTEAFF.

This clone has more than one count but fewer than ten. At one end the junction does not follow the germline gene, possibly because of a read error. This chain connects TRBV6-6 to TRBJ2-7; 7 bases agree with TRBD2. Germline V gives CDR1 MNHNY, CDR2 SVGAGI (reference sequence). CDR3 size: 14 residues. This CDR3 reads CASTYLAETYEQYF. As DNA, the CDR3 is TGTGCCAGCACTTACCTAGCGGAGACTTACGAGCAGTACTTC.

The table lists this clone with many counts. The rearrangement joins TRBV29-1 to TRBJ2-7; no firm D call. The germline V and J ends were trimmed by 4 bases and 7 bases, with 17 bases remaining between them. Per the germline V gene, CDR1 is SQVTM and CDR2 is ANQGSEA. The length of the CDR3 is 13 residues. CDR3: CSVAISQASEQYF. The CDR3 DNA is TGCAGCGTTGCTATTAGTCAAGCGTCAGAGCAGTACTTC.

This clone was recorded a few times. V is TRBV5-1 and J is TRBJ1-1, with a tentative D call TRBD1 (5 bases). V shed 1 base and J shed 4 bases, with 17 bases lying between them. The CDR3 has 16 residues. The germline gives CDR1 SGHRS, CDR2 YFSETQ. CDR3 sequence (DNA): TGCGCCAGCAGCTTGTTAGCAGGGAACACGGGCACTGAAGCTTTCTTT. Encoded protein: CASSLLAGNTGTEAFF.

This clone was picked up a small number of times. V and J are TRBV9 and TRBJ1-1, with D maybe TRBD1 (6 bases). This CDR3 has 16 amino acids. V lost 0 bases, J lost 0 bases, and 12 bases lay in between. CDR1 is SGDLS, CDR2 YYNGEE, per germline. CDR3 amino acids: CASSVAKGHLNTEAFF. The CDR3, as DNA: TGTGCCAGCAGCGTAGCTAAGGGACACCTGAACACTGAAGCTTTCTTT. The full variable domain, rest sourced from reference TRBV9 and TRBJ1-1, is DSGVTQTPKHLITATGQRVTLRCSPRSGDLSVYWYQQSLDQGLQFLIQYYNGEERAKGNILERFSAQQFPDLHSELNLSSLELGDSALYFCASSVAKGHLNTEAFFGQGTRLTVV.

CDR3 DNA: TGTGCCAGCAGCAAGGGGACAGAAAATCAGCCCCAGCATTTT. Translating gives CASSKGTENQPQHF. The rearrangement uses TRBV6-1 and TRBJ1-5; 7 bases agree with TRBD1. Germline trimming cut 6 bases from V and 4 bases from J; bases unmatched to any gene: 6. The CDR3 is 14 amino acids. The germline CDR1 and CDR2 sequences are MNHNS and SASEGT.